Given below is one TCR beta chain in context. Its antigen is unknown. J was trimmed by 3 bases and V by 0 bases; bases with no gene match: 5. This CDR3 has 15 residues. Germline CDR1 MGHRA, CDR2 YSYEKL. The data were obtained in a study of molecular identifiers for immune sequencing clone quantification. TCRdb analysed the PCR reads with MiXCR anew, one entry per CDR3 protein. The table has about 100,000 distinct CDR3 sequences, around a third seen once. Findings and limits, study-wide: Spiked Jurkat TCR RNA from one cell was reportedly detectable among around 1 million naive cells.

The sequencing input was naive CD8+ T cells from blood, with Jurkat cell RNA spiked in. Regarding subset: FACS-sorted CD8+CD4-CCR7+CD45RA+ naive T cells. The chain carries TRBV4-1 and TRBJ2-7, with 7 bases lining up with TRBD1. The receptor comes from a human donor in good health. Some libraries in this study had Jurkat cell RNA spiked in. The CDR3 region is CASSQDEGQYYEQYF. For the CDR3, the DNA is TGCGCCAGCAGCCAAGATGAGGGACAGTACTACGAGCAGTACTTC.